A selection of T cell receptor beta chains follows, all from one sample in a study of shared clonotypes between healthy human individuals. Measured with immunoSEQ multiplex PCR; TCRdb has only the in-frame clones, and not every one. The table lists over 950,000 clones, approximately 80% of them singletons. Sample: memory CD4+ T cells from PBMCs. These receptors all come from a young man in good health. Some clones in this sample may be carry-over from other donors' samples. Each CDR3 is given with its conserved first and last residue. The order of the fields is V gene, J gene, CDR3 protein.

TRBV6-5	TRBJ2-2	CASSPFSGGNGELFF
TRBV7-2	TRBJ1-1	CASSHNSGIQTEAFF
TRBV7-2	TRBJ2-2	CASSSGTGGGRGELFF
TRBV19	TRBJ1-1	CASSPRGDGEAFF
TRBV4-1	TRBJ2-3	CASSQGTSGYTQYF
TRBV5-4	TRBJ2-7	CASSSKSTYEQYF
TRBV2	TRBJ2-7	CASSEGSYEQYF
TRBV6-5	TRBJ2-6	CASTYYLSGANVLTF
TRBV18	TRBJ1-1	CASSPGTGRNEAFF
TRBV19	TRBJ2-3	CASSIGADTDTQYF
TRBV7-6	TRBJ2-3	CASSLDGTTHGDTQYF
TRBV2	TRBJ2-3	CASSEYEGHTDTQYF
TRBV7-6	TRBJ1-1	CASSLEQGRMNTEAFF
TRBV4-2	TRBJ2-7	CASSQDSSGYYEQYF
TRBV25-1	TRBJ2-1	CASSPGGLGLYNEQFF
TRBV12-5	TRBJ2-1	CASGLRLASDEQFF
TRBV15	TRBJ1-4	CATSSLDRDNEKLFF
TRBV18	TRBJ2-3	CASSPTSGRFTDTQYF
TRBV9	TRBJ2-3	CASSGRTSGTDTQYF
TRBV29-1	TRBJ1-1	CSVQSGPEAFF
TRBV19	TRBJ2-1	CASSMEGLAGEEQFF
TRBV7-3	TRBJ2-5	CASSLLAGPRETQYF
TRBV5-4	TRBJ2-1	CASSSSGTYNEQFF
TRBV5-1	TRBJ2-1	CASSLDRANEQFF
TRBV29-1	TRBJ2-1	CSVPGPQGYEQFF
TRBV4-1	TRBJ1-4	CASSRTPSGTEEKLFF
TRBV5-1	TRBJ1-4	CASGRQPALASPNEKLFF
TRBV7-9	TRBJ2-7	CASSLGTGPLYEQYF
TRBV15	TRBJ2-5	CAGASGIQGTQYF
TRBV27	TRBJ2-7	CASSLLRGYEQYF
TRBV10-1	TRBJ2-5	CASSTGTSARGATQYF
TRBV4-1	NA	CASSQVDLTGSQDYEQYF
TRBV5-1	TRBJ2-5	CASSAGLAGGLEETQYF
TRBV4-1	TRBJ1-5	CASSQIDMGLSNQPQHF
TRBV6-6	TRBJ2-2	CASNLLSNTGELFF
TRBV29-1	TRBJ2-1	CSVEVASYNEQFF
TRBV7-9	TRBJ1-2	CASSTSGGRGYTF
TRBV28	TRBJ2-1	CASSPGPEGVEQFF
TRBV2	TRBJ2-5	CASSGDRGLGETQYF
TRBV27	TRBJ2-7	CASSLRGTSGSGPSYEQYF
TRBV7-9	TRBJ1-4	CASSWGGSAEKLFF
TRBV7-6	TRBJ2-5	CASSPPLETQYF
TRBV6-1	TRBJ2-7	CASTGQGRSYEQYF
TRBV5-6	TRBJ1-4	CASSSDRGREKLFF
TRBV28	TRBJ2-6	CASNRQGLSSGANVLTF
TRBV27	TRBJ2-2	CASSFRVSGTGELFF
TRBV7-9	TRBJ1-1	CASSGGPGNTEAFF
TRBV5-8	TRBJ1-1	CASSLLGAEGRTEAFF
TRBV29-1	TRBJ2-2	CSVGDTGELFF
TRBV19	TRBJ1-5	CASSIGGPNQHF
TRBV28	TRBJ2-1	CASREYNSYNEQFF
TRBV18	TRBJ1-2	CASSRQGDNYGYTF
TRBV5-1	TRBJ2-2	CASRQQSNTGELFF
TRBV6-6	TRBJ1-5	CASRPTGGNQPQHF
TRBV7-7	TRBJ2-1	CASSPRGVAGGSGNEQFF